What follows are 2 T cell receptor beta chains derived from one specimen sequenced in a study of response to subunit inactivated influenza vaccine. TCRdb itself ran the RT-PCR reads through MiXCR, one entry per CDR3 protein. Altogether about 500,000 distinct CDR3 sequences are present, 16% being singletons, with the ten largest covering 2.5% to 3.5%. Sequencing was performed on CD4+ T cells sorted from PBMCs, taken around 25 months after vaccination. The receptors originated from a man between 50 and 69 years old who received an inactivated influenza vaccine.

This clonotype has just a few counts. The gene calls are TRBV5-6 and TRBJ2-3, with D maybe TRBD1 (6 bases). The CDR3 loop spans 14 amino acids. Germline lookup yields CDR1 SGHDT and CDR2 YYEEEE. V was trimmed by 4 bases and J by 5 bases, leaving 14 bases between them. The CDR3 loop is CASSPTGQRDTQYF. The CDR3 DNA follows: TGTGCCAGCAGCCCTACGGGACAACGAGATACGCAGTATTTT.

The chain couples TRBV6-1 to TRBJ1-6, with D maybe TRBD1 (5 bases). Trimming stripped 4 bases from V and 4 bases from J, with 8 bases between. The CDR3 runs 14 residues. Germline V gives CDR1 MNHNS, CDR2 SASEGT. The DNA for the CDR3 is TGTGCCAGCAGTGGACAGTCTTATAATTCACCCCTCCACTTT. Translating it yields CASSGQSYNSPLHF.